A single sample gave rise to the 5 T cell receptor beta chains below, sequenced in a study of blood T cell repertoires in COVID-19. Clones were read by immunoSEQ multiplex PCR, and TCRdb kept only the in-frame ones, dropping some. Seen here are approximately 190,000 clones, roughly 84% observed once, and the top ten hold less than 3.5%. Sequences were obtained from PBMCs or T cells enriched from blood (not recorded which). The source of these receptors is a woman between 25 and 40 years old who had been exposed to COVID-19.

V and J are TRBV4-1 and TRBJ1-1; D is ambiguous. Germline CDR1 MGHRA, CDR2 YSYEKL. The CDR3 loop spans 13 amino acids. Trimming removed 1 base from V and 6 bases from J, with 9 bases in between. The DNA for the CDR3 is TGCGCCAGCAGCCAAGCGGGTTCTGCTGAAGCTTTCTTT. Translation: CASSQAGSAEAFF.

The gene calls are TRBV18 and TRBJ1-5, with TRBD1 matching over 7 bases. Unmatched junction bases numbered 2, after V lost 3 bases and J lost 0 bases. Germline V gene sequence: CDR1 KGHSH, CDR2 LQKENI. This CDR3 has 15 residues. The CDR3 nucleotides are TGTGCCAGCTCACCGGGACAGAGTAGCAATCAGCCCCAGCATTTT. This sequence encodes CASSPGQSSNQPQHF. Full variable domain (outside the CDR3, taken from reference TRBV18 and TRBJ1-5): NAGVMQNPRHLVRRRGQEARLRCSPMKGHSHVYWYRQLPEEGLKFMVYLQKENIIDESGMPKERFSAEFPKEGPSILRIQQVVRGDSAAYFCASSPGQSSNQPQHFGDGTRLSIL.

This clone occurred once. This sequence joins TRBV7-9 and TRBJ1-5; 8 bases agree with TRBD1. The CDR3 loop spans 16 amino acids. Germline trimming cut 4 bases from V and 2 bases from J; bases unmatched to any gene: 7. The germline CDR1 and CDR2 sequences are SEHNR and FQNEAQ (reference sequence). For the CDR3, the DNA is TGTGCCAGCAGCTCGGGGACAGGTCGGGGCAATCAGCCCCAGCATTTT. Residues: CASSSGTGRGNQPQHF.

The V call is TRBV7-2, the J call TRBJ2-7; D is possibly TRBD1 (5 bases). Germline lookup yields CDR1 SGHTA and CDR2 FQGNSA. Trimming shortened V by 1 base and J by 0 bases, and 7 bases separated the two germline ends. The CDR3 is 14 residues long. Here the CDR3 DNA reads TGTGCCAGCAGCTTAGTTGACAGCTCCTACGAGCAGTACTTC. Translated: CASSLVDSSYEQYF.

This chain links TRBV9 with TRBJ2-1; 11 bases map to TRBD1. The germline V gene encodes CDR1 SGDLS and CDR2 YYNGEE. With V trimmed by 5 bases and J by 7 bases, 5 bases remained unmatched. The CDR3 extends over 14 amino acids. CDR3 loop: CASSGQGARNEQFF. In DNA, the CDR3 is TGTGCCAGCAGTGGACAGGGGGCGCGTAATGAGCAGTTCTTC.